This T cell receptor beta chain was captured by sequencing in a study of cytomegalovirus exposure and HLA in healthy donors. This PCR relied on a set of 60 Vbeta primers and 13 Jbeta primers. Clones were read by immunoSEQ multiplex PCR, and TCRdb kept only the in-frame ones, dropping some. The sample holds around 150,000 clones; roughly 82% are singletons and the top ten take more than 3%. Germline trimming cut 0 bases from V and 3 bases from J; bases unmatched to any gene: 8. The CDR3 runs to 17 residues. Germline loops: CDR1 SGHRS, CDR2 YFSETQ. With regard to this clone: As yet, its antigen is unknown.

Points from the study as a whole: Within a later analysis, the majority of CMV-associated TCR beta chains appeared HLA-restricted.

This TCR was sampled from a male donor in good health and CMV-seronegative. This chain joins TRBV5-1 and TRBJ2-3, with 9 bases that match TRBD2. Material for sequencing was PBMCs. The CDR3 DNA follows: TGCGCCAGCAGCTTGGGGGTTAGCGGGAGAATAACAGATACGCAGTATTTT. Protein product: CASSLGVSGRITDTQYF. The full variable domain, in which reference TRBV5-1 and TRBJ2-3 provide the parts outside the CDR3, is KAGVTQTPRYLIKTRGQQVTLSCSPISGHRSVSWYQQTPGQGLQFLFEYFSETQRNKGNFPGRFSGRQFSNSRSEMNVSTLELGDSALYLCASSLGVSGRITDTQYFGPGTRLTVL.